This entry lists 31 T cell receptor beta chains sequenced from one sample in a study of OX40 agonist ivuxolimab in advanced cancers. Produced via immunoSEQ multiplex PCR; TCRdb's table is partial and in-frame only. The sample consists of around 30,000 clones, about 81% of them appearing once. Sequences were derived from CD4+ or CD8+ T cells sorted from blood, sampled in a trial of the OX40 agonist ivuxolimab. Every receptor here comes from an adult with an advanced solid tumor such as melanoma, head and neck, liver or kidney cancer.

The rearrangement joins TRBV7-3 to TRBJ2-1; D may be TRBD2 (6 bases). V was clipped by 7 bases and J by 2 bases, with 18 bases between them. The CDR3 contains 16 residues. CDR1 and CDR2 (germline): SGHTA, FQGTGA. The CDR3 protein is CASNNTCGVPYNEQFF. For the CDR3, the DNA is TGTGCCAGCAACAATACTTGCGGGGTTCCCTACAATGAGCAGTTCTTC. Together with reference TRBV7-3 and TRBJ2-1, the CDR3 gives the full variable domain: GAGVSQTPSNKVTEKGKYVELRCDPISGHTALYWYRQSLGQGPEFLIYFQGTGAADDSGLPNDRFFAVRPEGSVSTLKIQRTERGDSAVYLCASNNTCGVPYNEQFFGPGTRLTVL.

This clone appeared once. The J gene is TRBJ2-3, the V gene TRBV2; 9 nucleotides match TRBD2. V dropped 8 bases and J dropped 4; count of bases not matched to a gene: 13. The CDR3 covers 16 residues. In germline, CDR1 is SNHLY, CDR2 FYNNEI. CDR3 bases: TGTGCCAGCCTTGCTTCGAGACTAGCGGCCCCAGATACGCAGTATTTT. This translates into CASLASRLAAPDTQYF.

This chain links TRBV7-2 with TRBJ2-7, with TRBD1 identical over 10 bases. V lost 6 bases, J lost 2 bases, and 10 bases stayed unmatched. The CDR3 sequence is 16 residues long. Per germline, CDR1 SGHTA and CDR2 FQGNSA. The CDR3 DNA is TGTGCCAGCAGACCCACTAGACAGGGGGCACCCTACGAGCAGTACTTC. Its translation is CASRPTRQGAPYEQYF.

The chain uses TRBV5-1 and TRBJ2-3; D may be TRBD2 (6 bases). The ends were cut back, 0 bases at V and 3 bases at J, with 8 bases in the middle. The CDR3 has 14 amino acids. The germline V gene encodes CDR1 SGHRS and CDR2 YFSETQ. In nucleotides, the CDR3 is TGCGCCAGCAGCTTGGTCGGGAGAACAGATACGCAGTATTTT. Protein sequence: CASSLVGRTDTQYF.

The V call is TRBV11-2, the J call TRBJ2-7, with 7 bases identical to TRBD2. Trimming at V came to 7 bases and at J to 2 bases, leaving 8 bases not matched to a gene. The CDR3 has 14 amino acids. Germline-derived CDR1 and CDR2 are SGHAT and FQNNGV. CDR3 sequence (DNA): TGTGCCAGCAACTTCGCCCGGGGGGCCTACGAGCAGTACTTC. This gives the protein CASNFARGAYEQYF.

The chain joins TRBV7-3 to TRBJ2-7, with D tentatively TRBD1 (5 bases). The V gene's germline CDR1 is SGHTA and CDR2 FQGTGA. This CDR3 comprises 15 residues. V lost 5 bases to trimming and J lost 2 bases, with 16 bases between them. CDR3: CASSPSGQGPYEQYF. Written as DNA, the CDR3 is TGTGCCAGCAGCCCCTCAGGGCAGGGCCCCTACGAGCAGTACTTC.

This chain connects TRBV2 to TRBJ2-7, with D perhaps assigned TRBD1 or TRBD2 (6 bases each). The CDR3 loop spans 14 amino acids. V dropped 1 base and J dropped 4 bases, with 11 bases sitting between them. Per the germline V gene, CDR1 is SNHLY and CDR2 is FYNNEI. The CDR3 nucleotides are TGTGCCAGCAGTGAAGGCACAGGGAGGTACGAGCAGTACTTC. This gives the protein CASSEGTGRYEQYF.

Of note for this clone: One end of the junction fails to match germline, which may point to a read error. The chain recombines TRBV6-1 with TRBJ2-7, with TRBD2 as a possible D gene (6 bases). CDR1 MNHNS and CDR2 SASEGT come from the germline V gene. The CDR3 runs to 13 residues. CDR3 in amino acids: CASSEAPGTPCLF. CDR3 sequence (DNA): TGTGCCAGCAGTGAAGCGCCCGGGACTCCTTGCCTCTTC.

V gene TRBV18 combines with J gene TRBJ2-2; maybe TRBD1 (8 bases). Trimming shortened V by 2 bases and J by 0 bases, and 19 bases separated the two germline ends. This CDR3 comprises 19 residues. Per germline, CDR1 KGHSH and CDR2 LQKENI. CDR3 coding DNA: TGTGCCAGCTCACCAACCGCGGGGGACAGGATCCCGAACACCGGGGAGCTGTTTTTT. Translation gives CASSPTAGDRIPNTGELFF.

The V call is TRBV2, the J call TRBJ2-7; 7 bases match TRBD1. Germline V gene lookup returns CDR1 SNHLY and CDR2 FYNNEI. Germline trimming cut 2 bases from V and 3 bases from J; bases unmatched to any gene: 7. The CDR3 is made up of 15 amino acids. CDR3 amino acids: CASSEKLDRVYEQYF. The CDR3 coding sequence is TGTGCCAGCAGTGAAAAGCTTGACAGGGTCTACGAGCAGTACTTC.

The chain employs TRBV6-1 and TRBJ1-6; 8 nucleotides align to TRBD1. The trim removed 0 bases at V and 8 bases at J, leaving 18 bases unmatched. Germline V lookup: CDR1 MNHNS, CDR2 SASEGT. This CDR3 has 20 residues. Here the CDR3 reads CASSEAIPRTGSSRYSPLHF. The CDR3 region has the DNA TGTGCCAGCAGTGAAGCGATCCCCAGGACAGGGAGTTCCCGCTATTCACCCCTCCACTTT.

This clone was found a few times. The CDR3 loop reads CAWGRQGNQPQHF. CDR3 nucleotide sequence: TGTGCCTGGGGAAGACAGGGCAATCAGCCCCAGCATTTT. The chain links TRBV30 to TRBJ1-5; D is perhaps TRBD1 (6 bases). In germline, CDR1 is GTSNPN, CDR2 SVGIG (reference sequence). CDR3 length: 13 residues. V was shortened by 5 bases and J by 2 bases, with 10 bases between the two germline ends. The whole variable domain, filled in from reference TRBV30 and TRBJ1-5, reads SQTIHQWPATLVQPVGSPLSLECTVEGTSNPNLYWYRQAAGRGLQLLFYSVGIGQISSEVPQNLSASRPQDRQFILSSKKLLLSDSGFYLCAWGRQGNQPQHFGDGTRLSIL.

The CDR3 nucleotides are TGCAGCGTTCTCGGACTAGCGGGTACCTACGAGCAGTACTTC. This encodes CSVLGLAGTYEQYF. The rearrangement links TRBV29-1 to TRBJ2-7; 11 nucleotides line up with TRBD2. V lost 5 bases and J lost 2; bases outside the gene matches: 5. The germline CDR1 and CDR2 sequences are SQVTM and ANQGSEA. The CDR3 is 14 amino acids.

This chain uses TRBV7-3 with TRBJ1-6; D ambiguous. Trimming pared 1 base from V and 7 bases from J, leaving 8 bases between. The CDR3 runs 14 residues. Germline-derived CDR1 and CDR2 are SGHTA and FQGTGA. The CDR3 region has the DNA TGTGCCAGCAGCTTAAGGCACCGAAATTCACCCCTCCACTTT. This gives the protein CASSLRHRNSPLHF.

The chain is built from TRBV28 and TRBJ2-1; 7 nucleotides align to TRBD1. The CDR3 extends over 14 amino acids. CDR1 and CDR2 (germline): MDHEN, SYDVKM. V shed 3 bases, J shed 6 bases, and the junction held 5 bases outside the gene matches. The DNA of the CDR3 is TGTGCCAGCAGTTTTGTCTACAGGGGCAATGAGCAGTTCTTC. Its protein is CASSFVYRGNEQFF.

This clone was counted between two and nine times. V usage is TRBV7-8 and J usage is TRBJ2-3; no clear D. V lost 0 bases and J 2 bases, leaving 12 bases between the germline ends. The CDR3 sequence is 16 residues long. CDR1 and CDR2 (germline): SGHVS, FQNEAQ. Here the CDR3 DNA reads TGTGCCAGCAGCTTAGCCCGCCTCACCCCCACAGATACGCAGTATTTT. It yields the protein CASSLARLTPTDTQYF.

This clone appeared a few times. The chain uses TRBV11-2 and TRBJ2-7, with 8 nucleotides matching TRBD1. The CDR3 runs 16 residues. The V gene's germline CDR1 is SGHAT and CDR2 FQNNGV. The V and J ends lost 5 bases and 1 base, in that order; junction bases with no gene match: 10. Here the CDR3 DNA reads TGTGCCAGCAGCCCACTAGGCCGGACAGGGTCCTACGAGCAGTACTTC. Translating gives CASSPLGRTGSYEQYF.

The CDR3 loop reads CASSLTSGEYNEQFF. In nucleotides, the CDR3 is TGTGCCAGTAGTTTGACTAGCGGGGAGTACAATGAGCAGTTCTTC. V gene TRBV19 combines with J gene TRBJ2-1; 11 nucleotides line up with TRBD2. Losses at the gene ends were 5 bases for V and 4 bases for J; bases not matched to a gene: 4. CDR1 is LNHDA, CDR2 SQIVND, per germline (reference sequence). This CDR3 has 15 residues.

The V and J genes are TRBV6-6 and TRBJ1-1, with 7 bases aligning to TRBD1. V lost 7 bases to trimming and J lost 4 bases; unmatched junction nucleotides: 15. The CDR3 loop spans 16 amino acids. Germline V gene lookup returns CDR1 MNHNY and CDR2 SVGAGI (reference sequence). The CDR3 sequence: CASTPRTGRDLTEAFF. The CDR3 nucleotides read TGTGCCAGCACCCCCCGGACAGGCCGAGACCTCACTGAAGCTTTCTTT.

The chain uses TRBV9 and TRBJ2-7, with a possible D match to TRBD1 (6 bases). This CDR3 is 14 amino acids long. V lost 4 bases and J 1 base, leaving 12 bases between the germline ends. Per the germline V gene, CDR1 is SGDLS and CDR2 is YYNGEE. CDR3 in DNA: TGTGCCAGCAGCCTTCCCGGGACATCCTACGAGCAGTACTTC. Its protein is CASSLPGTSYEQYF.

V gene TRBV18 combines with J gene TRBJ2-2; no firm D call. This CDR3 contains 12 residues. Trimming stripped 2 bases from V and 7 bases from J, with 5 bases between. Germline lookup yields CDR1 KGHSH and CDR2 LQKENI. DNA of the CDR3: TGTGCCAGCTCACCATATAGCGGGGAGCTGTTTTTT. Protein product: CASSPYSGELFF.

The genes are TRBV7-9 and TRBJ2-7, with 8 bases fitting TRBD1. Losses at the gene ends were 3 bases for V and 6 bases for J; bases not matched to a gene: 10. The CDR3 loop spans 15 amino acids. Germline V gene lookup returns CDR1 SEHNR and CDR2 FQNEAQ (reference sequence). CDR3 in DNA: TGTGCCAGCAGCTTGGGGACAGGCCATCAAGGCGAGCAGTACTTC. Its translation: CASSLGTGHQGEQYF.

A single count supports this clone. The chain recombines TRBV4-1 with TRBJ2-1; D is ambiguous. V dropped 3 bases and J dropped 9 bases, with 12 bases sitting between them. CDR1 and CDR2 from the germline V gene are MGHRA and YSYEKL. The CDR3 contains 13 residues. CDR3 residues: CASSHQWATEQFF. The CDR3 region has the DNA TGCGCCAGCAGCCATCAATGGGCGACTGAGCAGTTCTTC.

This clone was counted a few times. The rearrangement joins TRBV7-9 to TRBJ1-6; D not certain. This CDR3 is built from 14 residues. Trimming cost V 6 bases and J 7 bases, with 13 bases left between them. Germline CDR1 and CDR2: SEHNR and FQNEAQ (reference sequence). CDR3 protein: CASSFGSGNSPLHF. As DNA, the CDR3 is TGTGCCAGCAGTTTTGGGAGTGGGAATTCACCCCTCCACTTT.

V and J are TRBV4-2 and TRBJ2-1; 7 bases align to TRBD2. Trimming removed 4 bases from V and 5 bases from J; junction bases left unmatched: 8. In germline, CDR1 is LGHNA, CDR2 YNFKEQ. The CDR3 consists of 15 residues. The CDR3, as DNA: TGTGCCAGCAGCCTCCAAGCGGGGATGAACAATGAGCAGTTCTTC. It is translated as CASSLQAGMNNEQFF.

The J gene is TRBJ2-1, the V gene TRBV7-2, with 8 bases fitting TRBD1. The CDR3 totals 15 residues. V lost 10 bases to trimming and J lost 0 bases; unmatched junction nucleotides: 8. From germline, CDR1 is SGHTA and CDR2 FQGNSA. CDR3 residues: CATRTGGGSYNEQFF. The CDR3 DNA sequence: TGTGCCACCCGTACAGGGGGTGGCTCCTACAATGAGCAGTTCTTC.

A remark on this clone: One end of the junction does not line up with germline, which may come from a read error. Other nucleotide sequences in the sample specify the same CDR3. The V call is TRBV11-2, the J call TRBJ2-2; D is undetermined. The CDR3 is 13 amino acids. CDR1 is SGHAT and CDR2 is FQNNGV in the germline V gene. The CDR3 is CASSRRGSGELFF. CDR3 bases: TGCGCCAGCAGCCGCAGAGGCTCCGGGGAGCTGTTTTTT.

The chain has TRBV28 and TRBJ1-4; D not certain. Germline V gives CDR1 MDHEN, CDR2 SYDVKM. Trimming shortened V by 3 bases and J by 14 bases, and 13 bases separated the two germline ends. The length of the CDR3 is 12 residues. The CDR3 DNA reads TGTGCCAGCAGTTTGGCAGGACGTTATCTGTTTTTT. This sequence encodes CASSLAGRYLFF.

The rearrangement uses TRBV29-1 and TRBJ1-5; no definite D call. Germline CDR1 and CDR2: SQVTM and ANQGSEA. Trimming cost V 4 bases and J 2 bases, with 9 bases left between them. The CDR3 covers 13 residues. As DNA, the CDR3 is TGCAGCGTTGGCCAAGGTGGCAATCAGCCCCAGCATTTT. Translated, it gives CSVGQGGNQPQHF.

This chain links TRBV5-1 with TRBJ2-1; TRBD2 matches 15 bases. This CDR3 has 15 amino acids. The V segment lost 3 bases and the J segment 8 bases; nucleotides outside the gene matches: 3. Germline V gene data show CDR1 as SGHRS and CDR2 as YFSETQ. CDR3 bases: TGCGCCAGCAGCTCACGGACTAGCGGGAGGGATGAGCAGTTCTTC. It codes for CASSSRTSGRDEQFF.

The V gene is TRBV7-2, the J gene TRBJ2-7; D possibly corresponds to TRBD1 (6 bases). The CDR3 extends over 14 amino acids. Germline V gene data show CDR1 as SGHTA and CDR2 as FQGNSA. V was pared by 1 base and J by 3 bases, with 10 bases between. This chain's CDR3 is CASSLVTQGYEQYF. The DNA for the CDR3 is TGTGCCAGCAGCTTAGTAACACAGGGCTACGAGCAGTACTTC.